These 26 T cell receptor beta chains were all obtained from the same sample, sequenced in a study of T-cell reconstitution after alpha-beta-depleted transplantation in children (dated by TCRdb to 2015 to 2016). Explained via the paper, the treatment or condition label denotes: allogeneic hematopoietic cell transplantation with graft depleted of TCRalphabeta T cells and CD19 B cells. Library creation used PCR. For sequencing, an Illumina HiSeq 2500 was employed. TCR libraries were prepared with molecular barcoding, using unique molecular identifiers to normalize TCRbeta repertoire quantification. TCRdb trimmed the raw reads at Q25, called clones with MiXCR and kept productive beta chains. Rows with a matching CDR3 protein are joined into one entry that keeps the most common DNA and genes. The sample contains roughly 500,000 distinct CDR3 sequences, about 11% of them found a single time. In total, the top ten clones hold 2% of the sample.

Sequences were derived from PBMCs, sampled before TCRalphabeta/CD19-depleted stem cell transplant. Source of these receptors: a child aged 2 to 9 with inherited bone marrow failure, due to receive a stem cell transplant.

In its sample, this clonotype was seen many times. As DNA, the CDR3 is TGTGCCAGCAGTTACCGTCACCTGACAGGGGGGGACAATGAGCAGTTCTTC. Translated, it gives CASSYRHLTGGDNEQFF. The chain is built from TRBV6-2 or TRBV6-3 and TRBJ2-1; 9 nucleotides align to TRBD1. CDR3 length: 17 residues. Germline V gene lookup returns CDR1 MNHEY and CDR2 SVGEGT. The trim removed 2 bases at V and 5 bases at J, leaving 10 bases unmatched.

This clonotype appeared many times. V gene TRBV6-2 or TRBV6-3 combines with J gene TRBJ2-2, with 8 bases identical to TRBD1. Per germline, CDR1 MNHEY and CDR2 SVGEGT. CDR3 size: 14 residues. Trimming took 7 bases from V and 7 from J; bases not matched to a gene: 8. The CDR3 region is CASMSARGLGELFF. The CDR3 bases are TGTGCCAGCATGTCGGCCAGGGGGCTCGGGGAGCTGTTTTTT.

This clonotype was found many times. CDR3: CSARVIRRDRTYEQYF. The DNA of the CDR3 is TGCAGTGCTAGAGTAATACGGCGGGACAGGACCTACGAGCAGTACTTC. This rearrangement joins TRBV20-1 to TRBJ2-7; TRBD1 matches at 8 bases. The J segment lost 2 bases and the V segment lost 1 base, leaving 10 bases of the junction unmatched. This CDR3 has 16 amino acids. CDR1 and CDR2 (germline): DFQATT, SNEGSKA (reference sequence).

This clonotype was counted only a few times. The gene calls are TRBV20-1 and TRBJ2-2; 7 positions match TRBD2. CDR1 is DFQATT and CDR2 is SNEGSKA in the germline V gene (reference sequence). The CDR3 is 14 amino acids. J gave up 4 bases and V 6 bases, and 8 bases lay outside the gene matches. The CDR3 DNA follows: TGCAGTGCCCCAACTAGCGCGGGCACCGGGGAGCTGTTTTTT. This translates into CSAPTSAGTGELFF.

This clonotype was counted only a few times. The rearrangement links TRBV5-1 to TRBJ2-1, with D unclear. The V end lost 8 bases, the J end lost 6 bases, and 18 bases lay between the germline ends. This CDR3 contains 14 residues. Germline V CDR1 and CDR2: SGHRS, YFSETQ. This chain's CDR3 is CASSLMIASNEQFF. CDR3 bases: TGCGCCAGTTCCCTGATGATAGCAAGCAATGAGCAGTTCTTC.

This sequence joins TRBV6-2 or TRBV6-3 and TRBJ2-1; 11 bases line up with TRBD2. The germline gives CDR1 MNHEY, CDR2 SVGEGT. The CDR3 has 16 amino acids. V lost 6 bases to trimming and J lost 3 bases; unmatched junction nucleotides: 7. The CDR3 region has the DNA TGTGCCAGCAGAACCCTGGGACTAGCGGACTACAATGAGCAGTTCTTC. It codes for CASRTLGLADYNEQFF.

There are many counts of this clonotype. This chain links TRBV5-1 with TRBJ1-1, with D possibly matching TRBD1 (6 bases). Germline lookup yields CDR1 SGHRS and CDR2 YFSETQ. This CDR3 is 16 amino acids long. Trimming took 0 bases from V and 2 from J, leaving 14 bases between them. The CDR3 loop is CASSLAAGAINTEAFF. The CDR3 nucleotides are TGCGCCAGCAGCTTGGCGGCAGGGGCGATCAACACTGAAGCTTTCTTT.

About this clonotype itself: Possible read error: a much larger clone is one base away. The chain links TRBV20-1 to TRBJ2-7, with 9 bases identical to TRBD1. Germline CDR1 and CDR2: DFQATT and SNEGSKA (reference sequence). The CDR3 extends over 12 amino acids. CDR3 coding DNA: TGCAGTGCTACTACAGGGGGCTACGAGCTGTACTTC. This codes for CSATTGGYELYF.

Here the CDR3 reads CASSGAAYSNQPQHF. CDR3 bases: TGTGCCAGCAGTGGGGCAGCCTATAGCAATCAGCCCCAGCATTTT. V and J are TRBV6-1 and TRBJ1-5; D is ambiguous. V was trimmed by 4 bases and J by 0 bases, leaving 10 bases between them. The CDR3 sequence is 15 residues long. The germline CDR1 and CDR2 sequences are MNHNS and SASEGT.

The chain carries TRBV6-2 or TRBV6-3 and TRBJ2-1; 12 positions agree with TRBD2. V lost 5 bases and J lost 7; bases outside the gene matches: 12. The CDR3 covers 17 residues. The germline gives CDR1 MNHEY, CDR2 SVGEGT. CDR3: CASSLLGLAGLMNEQFF. CDR3 DNA sequence: TGTGCCAGCAGTCTCCTCGGACTAGCGGGATTAATGAATGAGCAGTTCTTC.

This clonotype came up a few times. CDR3 residues: CAISEEFNYGYTF. DNA for the CDR3: TGTGCCATCAGTGAGGAATTTAACTATGGCTACACCTTC. The chain recombines TRBV10-3 with TRBJ1-2; D is ambiguous. CDR1 and CDR2 (germline): ENHRY, SYGVKD. This CDR3 is 13 amino acids long. Trimming stripped 2 bases from V and 1 base from J, with 5 bases between.

About this clonotype itself: Being one base from a much bigger clone, this may be a read error. The chain recombines TRBV4-3 with TRBJ1-2, with D perhaps TRBD1 (5 bases). The CDR3 runs to 14 residues. Germline V gene lookup returns CDR1 LGHNA and CDR2 YSLEER. This chain's CDR3 is CASSQDGGTYGHTF. CDR3 DNA: TGCGCCAGCAGCCAAGATGGCGGGACCTATGGCCACACCTTC.

Comment on this clonotype: A single base separates this from a much larger clone, so it may be a read error. The chain carries TRBV3-1 and TRBJ2-1, with 15 bases identical to TRBD2. The CDR3 is 18 residues long. Trimming cost V 4 bases and J 8 bases; bases outside gene matches: 12. The germline V gene has CDR1 LGHDT and CDR2 YNNKEL (reference sequence). The CDR3 DNA sequence: TGTGCCAGCAGCCCGGGACTAGCGGGAGGTTTATTGAGCTATGAGCAGTTCTTC. Translated, it gives CASSPGLAGGLLSYEQFF.

The J gene is TRBJ2-3, the V gene TRBV6-2 or TRBV6-3; 7 bases map to TRBD2. The CDR3 extends over 16 amino acids. CDR1 MNHEY and CDR2 SVGEGT come from the germline V gene. With 5 bases clipped from V and 4 bases from J, the junction kept 12 bases outside the gene matches. In DNA, the CDR3 is TGTGCCAGCAGTCCTCTTGCGGGAGACTACGCAGATACGCAGTATTTT. Residues: CASSPLAGDYADTQYF.

In this sample, this clonotype turned up a few times. This chain connects TRBV7-2 to TRBJ2-1; D may match TRBD1 or TRBD2 (5 bases each). V gave up 5 bases and J gave up 12 bases, with 20 bases separating them. Germline V lookup: CDR1 SGHTA, CDR2 FQGNSA. The CDR3 is 14 residues long. This CDR3 is CASSPAGAVAGQFF. In nucleotides, the CDR3 is TGTGCCAGCAGCCCCGCCGGGGCGGTAGCTGGGCAGTTCTTC. Combining the CDR3 with reference TRBV7-2 and TRBJ2-1 gives the whole variable domain GAGVSQSPSNKVTEKGKDVELRCDPISGHTALYWYRQSLGQGLEFLIYFQGNSAPDKSGLPSDRFSAERTGGSVSTLTIQRTQQEDSAVYLCASSPAGAVAGQFFGPGTRLTVL.

This clonotype has just a few counts. The rearrangement joins TRBV19 to TRBJ1-2; tentative D call: TRBD1 (6 bases). Germline CDR1 is LNHDA and CDR2 is SQIVND (reference sequence). Trimming removed 9 bases from V and 8 bases from J, with 19 bases in between. The CDR3 consists of 13 residues. CDR3 DNA: TGTGCCAGCCCACCCCTGGGACACCGGGGCTACACCTTC. Protein product: CASPPLGHRGYTF.

There are many counts of this clonotype. This chain uses TRBV30 with TRBJ1-3; TRBD1 matches 7 bases. J gave up 2 bases and V 2 bases, and 9 bases lay outside the gene matches. The CDR3 has 16 residues. CDR1 and CDR2 (germline): GTSNPN, SVGIG (reference sequence). CDR3 bases: TGTGCCTGGAGTCCACGACAGGGAGAACCTGGAAACACCATATATTTT. Translation gives CAWSPRQGEPGNTIYF.

Many counts were recorded for this clonotype. The CDR3 region has the DNA TGTGCCAGCAGCCCGACTAGCGGGAGGTTTACCGGGGAGCTGTTTTTT. It is translated as CASSPTSGRFTGELFF. This chain uses TRBV5-5 with TRBJ2-2, with TRBD2 matching 13 bases. The ends lost 4 bases at V and 5 bases at J; junction bases unmatched: 5. Germline V gives CDR1 SGHKS, CDR2 YYEKEE (reference sequence). The CDR3 covers 16 residues.

The CDR3: CASSLSRESPLHF. Written as DNA, the CDR3 is TGTGCCAGCAGCTTATCCAGGGAATCACCCCTCCACTTT. The chain recombines TRBV7-9 with TRBJ1-6, with TRBD1 as a possible D gene (5 bases). Trimming removed 2 bases from V and 10 bases from J, with 9 bases in between. Germline values: CDR1 SEHNR, CDR2 FQNEAQ (reference sequence). The CDR3 is 13 residues long.

The table lists this clonotype with many counts. The gene calls are TRBV30 and TRBJ2-1, with 10 bases fitting TRBD2. Germline CDR1 is GTSNPN and CDR2 is SVGIG (reference sequence). V dropped 2 bases and J dropped 6; count of bases not matched to a gene: 7. This CDR3 region has 15 residues. Here the CDR3 reads CAWSSLLAGPNEQFF. CDR3 DNA: TGTGCCTGGAGTTCCCTACTAGCGGGGCCCAATGAGCAGTTCTTC. Full variable domain (remainder filled in from reference TRBV30 and TRBJ2-1): SQTIHQWPATLVQPVGSPLSLECTVEGTSNPNLYWYRQAAGRGLQLLFYSVGIGQISSEVPQNLSASRPQDRQFILSSKKLLLSDSGFYLCAWSSLLAGPNEQFFGPGTRLTVL.

This clonotype was observed many times. This chain uses TRBV5-1 with TRBJ2-1; TRBD2 aligns across 13 bases. The CDR3 runs to 18 residues. CDR1 and CDR2 (germline): SGHRS, YFSETQ. V lost 0 bases to trimming and J lost 3 bases; unmatched junction nucleotides: 6. Here the CDR3 reads CASSLGLAGGGSYNEQFF. CDR3 in DNA: TGCGCCAGCAGCTTGGGACTAGCGGGAGGAGGTAGCTACAATGAGCAGTTCTTC.

This clonotype was seen repeatedly, ten times or more. This rearrangement joins TRBV7-9 to TRBJ2-7; the D gene is possibly TRBD1 (6 bases). Deletions cut 5 bases from V and 7 bases from J, with 15 bases between. This CDR3 contains 13 residues. Germline V lookup: CDR1 SEHNR, CDR2 FQNEAQ (reference sequence). DNA of the CDR3: TGTGCCAGCAGCCCAAGGACAGCTCGGGAGCAGTACTTC. Translation gives CASSPRTAREQYF.

This clonotype was seen repeatedly, ten times or more. The chain joins TRBV29-1 to TRBJ2-1, with 7 bases aligning to TRBD1. The CDR3 is 12 residues long. Germline-derived CDR1 and CDR2 are SQVTM and ANQGSEA. The V and J ends lost 7 bases and 9 bases, in that order; junction bases with no gene match: 9. CDR3 coding DNA: TGCAGCGCCTTGTCTACAGGGGTTGAGCAGTTCTTC. Translating it yields CSALSTGVEQFF.

The chain employs TRBV6-2 or TRBV6-3 and TRBJ2-2; D possibly corresponds to TRBD2 (6 bases). This CDR3 comprises 14 residues. The V end was cut by 5 bases, the J end by 6 bases, with 13 bases between. Germline V gene data show CDR1 as MNHEY and CDR2 as SVGEGT. CDR3 coding DNA: TGTGCCAGCAGTCCGTCGGCGGGGCCCGGGGAGCTGTTTTTT. Translation: CASSPSAGPGELFF.

This clonotype was detected ten times or more. The chain is built from TRBV19 and TRBJ2-7; D is possibly TRBD1 (6 bases). CDR1 is LNHDA, CDR2 SQIVND, per germline (reference sequence). The CDR3 totals 14 residues. Trimming shortened V by 4 bases and J by 0 bases, and 10 bases separated the two germline ends. The DNA for the CDR3 is TGTGCCAGTAGTAGTCAGGGGAACTCCTACGAGCAGTACTTC. It is translated as CASSSQGNSYEQYF. The complete variable domain, with remaining parts taken from reference TRBV19 and TRBJ2-7, reads DGGITQSPKYLFRKEGQNVTLSCEQNLNHDAMYWYRQDPGQGLRLIYYSQIVNDFQKGDIAEGYSVSREKKESFPLTVTSAQKNPTAFYLCASSSQGNSYEQYFGPGTRLTVT.

This clonotype was counted at least ten times. CDR3 region: CASSVLAGNYEQYF. As DNA, the CDR3 is TGTGCCAGCAGTGTTCTAGCGGGGAACTACGAGCAGTACTTC. The J gene is TRBJ2-7, the V gene TRBV28; 9 bases are a match to TRBD2. Per germline, CDR1 MDHEN and CDR2 SYDVKM. V gave up 5 bases and J gave up 3 bases; unmatched junction bases: 5. The CDR3 consists of 14 residues.